A selection of T cell receptor beta chains follows, all from one sample in a study of cytomegalovirus exposure and HLA in healthy donors. Sequencing used immunoSEQ multiplex PCR; TCRdb keeps in-frame clones, though not all of them. The sample has about 150,000 clones; roughly 86% are singletons. The sequencing input was PBMCs. These receptors were taken from a human donor in good health. The CDR3 runs from the conserved cysteine through the conserved F or W. Fields, in order: J gene, V gene, clone size, D gene, CDR3 protein, CDR3 DNA. D genes are given only for firm matches. Clone sizes are given selectively: once, few, many, or a class where the clone is expanded.

j_gene: TRBJ2-5; v_gene: TRBV13; abundance: once; d_gene: -; CDR3aa: CASSYGPGREETQYF; CDR3nt: TGTGCCAGCAGCTACGGGCCGGGAAGGGAAGAGACCCAGTACTTC
j_gene: TRBJ2-1; v_gene: TRBV7-3; abundance: -; d_gene: -; CDR3aa: CASSLMRTTSYNEQFF; CDR3nt: TGTGCCAGCAGCTTAATGCGTACTACATCCTACAATGAGCAGTTCTTC
j_gene: TRBJ1-1; v_gene: TRBV5-4; abundance: -; d_gene: -; CDR3aa: CASSEDTNRARSPFF; CDR3nt: TGTGCCAGCAGCGAGGACACCAACCGGGCTCGATCTCCTTTCTTT
j_gene: TRBJ2-5; v_gene: TRBV7-9; abundance: -; d_gene: TRBD2; CDR3aa: CASSPGLAGETQYF; CDR3nt: TGTGCCAGCAGCCCAGGACTAGCGGGAGAGACCCAGTACTTC
j_gene: TRBJ2-3; v_gene: TRBV5-1; abundance: -; d_gene: TRBD2; CDR3aa: CASSAGLDVSTDTQYF; CDR3nt: TGCGCCAGCAGCGCAGGACTAGATGTCAGCACAGATACGCAGTATTTT
j_gene: TRBJ2-1; v_gene: TRBV7-3; abundance: -; d_gene: TRBD2; CDR3aa: CASSLGTSGGSEQFF; CDR3nt: TGTGCCAGCAGCTTAGGGACTAGCGGGGGAAGTGAGCAGTTCTTC
j_gene: TRBJ2-1; v_gene: TRBV29-1; abundance: once; d_gene: -; CDR3aa: CSVTDNEQFF; CDR3nt: TGCAGCGTTACAGACAATGAGCAGTTCTTC
j_gene: TRBJ1-1; v_gene: TRBV5-1; abundance: once; d_gene: -; CDR3aa: CASSLSRVVANEAFF; CDR3nt: TGCGCCAGCAGCTTGTCCCGGGTCGTCGCTAATGAAGCTTTCTTT
j_gene: TRBJ2-7; v_gene: TRBV5-4; abundance: -; d_gene: TRBD1; CDR3aa: CASSSRGTEQYF; CDR3nt: TGTGCCAGCAGCTCCAGGGGGACCGAGCAGTACTTC
j_gene: TRBJ1-4; v_gene: TRBV7-9; abundance: -; d_gene: TRBD1; CDR3aa: CASSGGQASNEKLFF; CDR3nt: TGTGCCAGCAGCGGTGGACAGGCCTCAAATGAAAAACTGTTTTTT
j_gene: TRBJ2-1; v_gene: TRBV2; abundance: -; d_gene: TRBD2; CDR3aa: CASSPGLATSYNEQFF; CDR3nt: TGTGCCAGCAGTCCGGGACTAGCGACCTCCTACAATGAGCAGTTCTTC
j_gene: TRBJ1-2; v_gene: TRBV5-1; abundance: -; d_gene: TRBD1; CDR3aa: CASSLMTGTDGYTF; CDR3nt: TGCGCCAGCAGCCTGATGACAGGGACGGATGGCTACACCTTC
j_gene: TRBJ2-5; v_gene: TRBV19; abundance: -; d_gene: TRBD2; CDR3aa: CASIGGGETQYF; CDR3nt: TGTGCCAGTATAGGCGGGGGAGAGACCCAGTACTTC
j_gene: TRBJ2-2; v_gene: TRBV5-6; abundance: -; d_gene: -; CDR3aa: CASRSDSYGGELFF; CDR3nt: TGTGCCAGCAGATCTGACAGCTACGGAGGGGAGCTGTTTTTT
j_gene: TRBJ1-5; v_gene: TRBV7-2; abundance: -; d_gene: -; CDR3aa: CASSSYLGNQPQHF; CDR3nt: TGTGCCAGCAGCTCCTACTTGGGCAATCAGCCCCAGCATTTT
j_gene: TRBJ1-5; v_gene: TRBV21-1; abundance: few; d_gene: -; CDR3aa: CASIRDRGRVETNQPQHF; CDR3nt: TGTGCCAGCATAAGGGACAGGGGGCGCGTAGAAACAAATCAGCCCCAGCATTTT
j_gene: TRBJ2-4; v_gene: TRBV29-1; abundance: -; d_gene: -; CDR3aa: CSVEAGENIQYF; CDR3nt: TGCAGCGTTGAAGCGGGAGAAAACATTCAGTACTTC
j_gene: TRBJ1-2; v_gene: TRBV18; abundance: -; d_gene: TRBD1; CDR3aa: CASSISGTGGAYGYTF; CDR3nt: TGTGCCAGCTCCATCTCCGGGACAGGGGGCGCCTATGGCTACACCTTC
j_gene: TRBJ2-7; v_gene: TRBV5-1; abundance: -; d_gene: TRBD2; CDR3aa: CASSFTSGVSYEQYF; CDR3nt: TGCGCCAGCAGCTTTACTAGCGGGGTCTCCTACGAGCAGTACTTC
j_gene: TRBJ2-7; v_gene: TRBV5-8; abundance: few; d_gene: -; CDR3aa: CASSQYSEVYEQYF; CDR3nt: TGTGCCAGCAGCCAATACTCAGAGGTTTACGAGCAGTACTTC
j_gene: TRBJ1-1; v_gene: TRBV7-9; abundance: once; d_gene: -; CDR3aa: CASSANRGMNTEAFF; CDR3nt: TGTGCCAGCAGCGCCAATCGGGGAATGAACACTGAAGCTTTCTTT
j_gene: TRBJ1-2; v_gene: TRBV28; abundance: once; d_gene: -; CDR3aa: CASSSPVTGGRSYGYTF; CDR3nt: TGTGCCAGCAGTTCACCCGTAACGGGCGGGAGGAGCTATGGCTACACCTTC
j_gene: TRBJ2-4; v_gene: TRBV30; abundance: -; d_gene: -; CDR3aa: CAWSVELVASGAKNIQYF; CDR3nt: TGTGCCTGGAGTGTTGAGTTGGTGGCCTCGGGGGCCAAAAACATTCAGTACTTC
j_gene: TRBJ2-3; v_gene: TRBV27; abundance: -; d_gene: TRBD2; CDR3aa: CASSLLAGGPTDTQYF; CDR3nt: TGTGCCAGCAGTCTACTAGCGGGGGGGCCGACAGATACGCAGTATTTT
j_gene: TRBJ1-5; v_gene: TRBV5-5; abundance: -; d_gene: -; CDR3aa: CASSLMGLSNQPQHF; CDR3nt: TGTGCCAGCAGCTTGATGGGACTGTCGAATCAGCCCCAGCATTTT
j_gene: TRBJ1-1; v_gene: TRBV6-5; abundance: -; d_gene: -; CDR3aa: CATRGGHTEAFF; CDR3nt: TGTGCCACCCGGGGAGGGCACACTGAAGCTTTCTTT
j_gene: TRBJ1-2; v_gene: TRBV30; abundance: -; d_gene: TRBD1; CDR3aa: CAWSPWTGKSYGYTF; CDR3nt: TGTGCCTGGAGTCCATGGACAGGCAAGAGCTATGGCTACACCTTC
j_gene: TRBJ2-7; v_gene: TRBV27; abundance: -; d_gene: TRBD1; CDR3aa: CASSSGTGLTYEQYF; CDR3nt: TGTGCCAGCAGTTCCGGGACAGGGTTAACCTACGAGCAGTACTTC
j_gene: TRBJ1-2; v_gene: TRBV7-9; abundance: -; d_gene: TRBD1; CDR3aa: CASSRDRNYGYTF; CDR3nt: TGTGCCAGCAGCCGGGACAGGAACTATGGCTACACCTTC
j_gene: TRBJ2-7; v_gene: TRBV2; abundance: -; d_gene: TRBD2; CDR3aa: CASSVPGGAGEYEQYF; CDR3nt: TGTGCCAGCAGTGTCCCCGGGGGGGCGGGAGAGTACGAGCAGTACTTC
j_gene: TRBJ1-1; v_gene: TRBV6-5; abundance: -; d_gene: -; CDR3aa: CASSYSGEGTEAFF; CDR3nt: TGTGCCAGCAGTTACTCAGGGGAAGGAACTGAAGCTTTCTTT
j_gene: TRBJ1-2; v_gene: TRBV18; abundance: -; d_gene: -; CDR3aa: CASSPRENYGYTF; CDR3nt: TGTGCCAGCTCACCCCGAGAAAACTATGGCTACACCTTC
j_gene: TRBJ1-1; v_gene: TRBV7-2; abundance: -; d_gene: -; CDR3aa: CASSLVRVEAFF; CDR3nt: TGTGCCAGCAGCCTAGTTCGGGTTGAAGCTTTCTTT
j_gene: TRBJ2-3; v_gene: TRBV4-1; abundance: few; d_gene: TRBD2; CDR3aa: CASRPGLAGATDTQYF; CDR3nt: TGCGCCAGCAGACCGGGACTAGCGGGAGCAACAGATACGCAGTATTTT
j_gene: TRBJ1-2; v_gene: TRBV6-5; abundance: few; d_gene: -; CDR3aa: CASSYSTDVYGYTF; CDR3nt: TGTGCCAGCAGTTATAGTACAGACGTCTATGGCTACACCTTC
j_gene: TRBJ2-7; v_gene: TRBV13; abundance: -; d_gene: TRBD1; CDR3aa: CASSLVAPTGYQQYF; CDR3nt: TGTGCCAGCAGCTTAGTAGCCCCGACAGGGTATCAGCAGTACTTC
j_gene: TRBJ1-2; v_gene: TRBV19; abundance: -; d_gene: -; CDR3aa: CASSIYGYGYTF; CDR3nt: TGTGCCAGTAGTATCTACGGCTATGGCTACACCTTC
j_gene: TRBJ2-7; v_gene: TRBV6-5; abundance: -; d_gene: -; CDR3aa: CASSFGQPISYEQYF; CDR3nt: TGTGCCAGCAGCTTCGGACAGCCCATCTCCTACGAGCAGTACTTC
j_gene: TRBJ1-5; v_gene: TRBV18; abundance: -; d_gene: -; CDR3aa: CASSQGVGQPQHF; CDR3nt: TGTGCCAGCTCACAGGGGGTGGGTCAGCCCCAGCATTTT
j_gene: TRBJ1-4; v_gene: TRBV6-1; abundance: -; d_gene: -; CDR3aa: CASSEDGGGWAEKLFF; CDR3nt: TGTGCCAGCAGTGAAGATGGGGGCGGGTGGGCTGAAAAACTGTTTTTT
j_gene: TRBJ1-1; v_gene: TRBV2; abundance: -; d_gene: -; CDR3aa: CASRATGNTEAFF; CDR3nt: TGTGCCAGCAGGGCGACAGGGAACACTGAAGCTTTCTTT
j_gene: TRBJ2-5; v_gene: TRBV4-1; abundance: -; d_gene: -; CDR3aa: CASSRAPVETQYF; CDR3nt: TGCGCCAGCAGCCGAGCCCCCGTCGAGACCCAGTACTTC
j_gene: TRBJ2-1; v_gene: TRBV28; abundance: once; d_gene: TRBD1; CDR3aa: CASSFPRGHGYNEQFF; CDR3nt: TGTGCCAGCAGTTTCCCGAGGGGGCATGGGTACAATGAGCAGTTCTTC
j_gene: TRBJ1-4; v_gene: TRBV7-9; abundance: -; d_gene: TRBD1; CDR3aa: CASSLLERGGEKLFF; CDR3nt: TGTGCCAGCAGCCTCCTGGAGCGAGGGGGCGAAAAACTGTTTTTT
j_gene: TRBJ2-1; v_gene: TRBV9; abundance: -; d_gene: -; CDR3aa: CASSVNFGEQFF; CDR3nt: TGTGCCAGCAGCGTAAACTTCGGTGAGCAGTTCTTC
j_gene: TRBJ2-3; v_gene: TRBV23-1; abundance: -; d_gene: -; CDR3aa: CASSPLLGRSHQSDTQYF; CDR3nt: TGCGCCAGCAGTCCCCTCCTCGGAAGGAGCCATCAGTCAGATACGCAGTATTTT
j_gene: TRBJ2-1; v_gene: TRBV9; abundance: -; d_gene: TRBD2; CDR3aa: CASSAYSGRLGNEQFF; CDR3nt: TGTGCCAGCAGTGCTTATAGCGGGAGACTCGGGAATGAGCAGTTCTTC
j_gene: TRBJ1-2; v_gene: TRBV12-5; abundance: -; d_gene: -; CDR3aa: CASGDSSNYGYTF; CDR3nt: TGTGCTAGTGGGGACAGTTCTAACTATGGCTACACCTTC
j_gene: TRBJ2-2; v_gene: TRBV6-5; abundance: -; d_gene: -; CDR3aa: CASSSHGETNTGELFF; CDR3nt: TGTGCCAGCAGTTCCCATGGAGAAACGAACACCGGGGAGCTGTTTTTT
j_gene: TRBJ1-1; v_gene: TRBV9; abundance: -; d_gene: -; CDR3aa: CASSPRAVNTEAFF; CDR3nt: TGTGCCAGCAGCCCGAGGGCGGTGAACACTGAAGCTTTCTTT
j_gene: TRBJ2-1; v_gene: TRBV15; abundance: -; d_gene: -; CDR3aa: CATSRGMIIEGANEQFF; CDR3nt: TGTGCCACCAGCAGAGGCATGATTATTGAAGGGGCGAATGAGCAGTTCTTC
j_gene: TRBJ1-1; v_gene: TRBV27; abundance: -; d_gene: -; CDR3aa: CASSLSGQTNTEAFF; CDR3nt: TGTGCCAGCAGTTTATCGGGGCAGACGAACACTGAAGCTTTCTTT
j_gene: TRBJ1-5; v_gene: TRBV7-2; abundance: -; d_gene: -; CDR3aa: CASSTLTEGFFPSNQPQHF; CDR3nt: TGTGCCAGCAGCACGCTCACAGAAGGCTTTTTCCCTAGCAATCAGCCCCAGCATTTT
j_gene: TRBJ1-5; v_gene: TRBV27; abundance: -; d_gene: TRBD1; CDR3aa: CASSFLGQKGQPQHF; CDR3nt: TGTGCCAGCAGTTTCCTGGGACAGAAGGGTCAGCCCCAGCATTTT
j_gene: TRBJ1-5; v_gene: TRBV9; abundance: -; d_gene: -; CDR3aa: CASSVGSAQPQHF; CDR3nt: TGTGCCAGCAGCGTAGGAAGCGCCCAGCCCCAGCATTTT
j_gene: TRBJ2-3; v_gene: TRBV7-8; abundance: -; d_gene: -; CDR3aa: CASSFPRVPDTQYF; CDR3nt: TGTGCCAGCAGCTTTCCGAGGGTCCCAGATACGCAGTATTTT
j_gene: TRBJ2-7; v_gene: TRBV18; abundance: -; d_gene: -; CDR3aa: CASSDSGTIMYEQYF; CDR3nt: TGTGCCAGCTCAGATTCCGGGACAATAATGTACGAGCAGTACTTC
j_gene: TRBJ2-2; v_gene: TRBV7-9; abundance: -; d_gene: -; CDR3aa: CASSLESDNTGELFF; CDR3nt: TGTGCCAGCAGCTTAGAGTCAGATAACACCGGGGAGCTGTTTTTT
j_gene: TRBJ2-7; v_gene: TRBV11-2; abundance: once; d_gene: -; CDR3aa: CASSQPGGRAYEQYF; CDR3nt: TGTGCCAGCAGTCAACCCGGCGGCAGGGCGTACGAGCAGTACTTC
j_gene: TRBJ2-5; v_gene: TRBV6-5; abundance: -; d_gene: -; CDR3aa: CASSRRLGRSAQYF; CDR3nt: TGTGCCAGCAGCCGCCGCTTGGGGCGATCGGCCCAGTACTTC